A selection of T cell receptor beta chains follows, all from one sample in a study of blood T cell repertoires in COVID-19. The method was immunoSEQ multiplex PCR; TCRdb's version includes in-frame clones alone and lacks a portion of them. The table records 80,000 to 90,000 clones, around 85% of them present only once. The material sequenced was peripheral blood. The receptors derive from a woman aged 80 or over with COVID-19, enrolled during active disease. The CDR3 runs from the conserved cysteine through the conserved F or W. D genes are given only for firm matches. Only part of the rows carry a size: once, few, many, or a class if the clone is expanded.

J,D,size,V,DNA,CDR3
TRBJ1-5,TRBD1,-,TRBV6-5,TGTGCCAGCGCTGTTCGACAGGGACGGCCCCAGCATTTT,CASAVRQGRPQHF
TRBJ1-5,TRBD1,few,TRBV7-2,TGTGCCAGCAGCGGACAGGGATGGGATCAGCCCCAGCATTTT,CASSGQGWDQPQHF
TRBJ2-7,TRBD1,-,TRBV19,TGTGCCAGTAGTATTTTGGCAGGGGGAGCATACGAGCAGTACTTC,CASSILAGGAYEQYF
TRBJ1-2,TRBD1,-,TRBV5-5,TGTGCCAGCAGCCCGGGACAGGGTTACAACTATGGCTACACCTTC,CASSPGQGYNYGYTF
TRBJ1-2,-,-,TRBV25-1,TGTGCCAGCAGTGCGACCCCGGGTTACGGCTACACCTTC,CASSATPGYGYTF
TRBJ2-1,TRBD2,few,TRBV27,TGTGCCAGCATGAGGACTAGTACGGGGAATGAGCAGTTCTTC,CASMRTSTGNEQFF
TRBJ1-1,-,-,TRBV7-9,TGTGCCAGCAGCCCCAGAGGGCTGATGAACACTGAAGCTTTCTTT,CASSPRGLMNTEAFF
TRBJ1-5,TRBD1,-,TRBV28,TGTGCCAGCAGTCCGGACAGGGAGGACCAGCCCCAGCATTTT,CASSPDREDQPQHF
TRBJ1-3,-,-,TRBV24-1,TGTGCCACCAAGAAGGAGGGCAGGGCTGGAAACACCATATATTTT,CATKKEGRAGNTIYF
TRBJ1-5,-,-,TRBV27,TGTGCCAGCAGTTTATACCAGGGAACTAGCAATCAGCCCCAGCATTTT,CASSLYQGTSNQPQHF
TRBJ1-2,-,-,TRBV6-1,TGTGCCAGCAGTGAAAATTTGGCCTATGGCTACACCTTC,CASSENLAYGYTF
TRBJ1-3,-,-,TRBV18,TGTGCCAGCTCCCAAGCGCCTGGAAACACCATATATTTT,CASSQAPGNTIYF
TRBJ2-7,TRBD2,-,TRBV6-6,TGTGCCAGCAGTCCGGGGAGAGGGGTGAGCGGGAGGGCCCCCTCCTACGAGCAGTACTTC,CASSPGRGVSGRAPSYEQYF
TRBJ1-2,-,few,TRBV27,TGTGCCAGCAGCCGACGGGTGGTAGGCAGCGGTGGCTACACCTTC,CASSRRVVGSGGYTF
TRBJ2-3,TRBD1,-,TRBV5-6,TGTGCCAGCAGCTACCGGACAGGGAATGTTCTGGATACGCAGTATTTT,CASSYRTGNVLDTQYF
TRBJ2-5,TRBD2,-,TRBV10-3,TGTGCCATCAGGGATAGCGGGGGGATCCAAGAGACCCAGTACTTC,CAIRDSGGIQETQYF
TRBJ2-3,-,-,TRBV9,TGTGCCAGCAGCCCGTTAGCGAATACGCAGTATTTT,CASSPLANTQYF
TRBJ2-1,TRBD2,-,TRBV9,TGTGCCAGCAGCATCCTGACTAGCGGGGGGGCGCGGAATGAGCAGTTCTTC,CASSILTSGGARNEQFF
TRBJ2-7,TRBD2,-,TRBV7-6,TGTGCCAGCAGCCTCACTAGCGGGAGGGAAAACGAGCAGTACTTC,CASSLTSGRENEQYF
TRBJ1-5,TRBD1,-,TRBV3-1/TRBV3-2,TGTGCCAGCAGCCAAATGGGACAGGGGAATCAGCCCCAGCATTTT,CASSQMGQGNQPQHF
TRBJ2-3,TRBD1,once,TRBV7-3,TGTGCCAGCAGCAAGACAGGGGATGCTGGCACAGATACGCAGTATTTT,CASSKTGDAGTDTQYF
TRBJ1-2,-,-,TRBV14,TGTGCCAGCAGCCAAGATCGGGGGGCTCGTTTTGGCTACACCTTC,CASSQDRGARFGYTF
TRBJ1-6,-,-,TRBV19,TGTGCCAGTAGTGATGGACAGCCGGGGAGGGGTTCACCCCTCCACTTT,CASSDGQPGRGSPLHF
TRBJ1-2,-,-,TRBV28,TGTGCCAGCACCCAGGGTGACTATGGCTACACCTTC,CASTQGDYGYTF
TRBJ2-7,TRBD1,-,TRBV19,TGTGCCAGCAGTAATGAATTCGGGACAGGGTTTTACGAGCAGTACTTC,CASSNEFGTGFYEQYF
TRBJ2-7,TRBD1,-,TRBV2,TGTGCCAGCATCGGGGGACAGGGATCCGGCGAGCAGTACTTC,CASIGGQGSGEQYF
TRBJ1-5,-,few,TRBV18,TGTGCCAGCTCACCGACTCAGGGCGGGACTCAGCCCCAGCATTTT,CASSPTQGGTQPQHF
TRBJ1-4,-,-,TRBV3-1/TRBV3-2,TGTGCCAGCAGCCCGCTTGCAAGGGGTAATGAAAAACTGTTTTTT,CASSPLARGNEKLFF
TRBJ2-3,-,-,TRBV7-9,TGTGCCAGCAGCCCCCAACGGGGGGCCTCCCAGTATTTT,CASSPQRGASQYF
TRBJ2-7,TRBD2,-,TRBV28,TGTGCCAGCAGTTTACCTAGCGGGGGGCCCTCCTACGAGCAGTACTTC,CASSLPSGGPSYEQYF
TRBJ1-5,-,-,TRBV6-5,TGTGCCAGCAGCATAAACTATAGCAATCAGCCCCAGCATTTT,CASSINYSNQPQHF
TRBJ2-5,-,-,TRBV18,TGTGCCAGCTCCCCAACAGGGTACCAAGAGACCCAGTACTTC,CASSPTGYQETQYF
TRBJ1-3,-,-,TRBV11-1,TGTGCCAGCAGCTTACTTGGAAACACCATATATTTT,CASSLLGNTIYF
TRBJ1-5,-,-,TRBV21-1,TGTGCCAGCAGCAGTCCCGGGGGGGGGCCCAATCAGCCCCAGCATTTT,CASSSPGGGPNQPQHF
TRBJ2-7,TRBD1,-,TRBV28,TGTGCCAGCAGTTTTCCGGGACAGGGACGTCACGAGCAGTACTTC,CASSFPGQGRHEQYF
TRBJ1-5,-,-,TRBV28,TGTGCCAGCAGAATAATCAATCAGCCCCAGCATTTT,CASRIINQPQHF
TRBJ1-1,-,-,TRBV18,TGTGCCAGCTCACCATCCAGCGGAACTGAAGCTTTCTTT,CASSPSSGTEAFF
TRBJ2-5,TRBD2,-,TRBV19,TGTGCCAGTAAACTAGCGGGGGCCGAGACCCAGTACTTC,CASKLAGAETQYF
TRBJ1-6,-,-,TRBV7-2,TGTGCCAGCAGCTTACAGGGGTATAATTCACCCCTCCACTTT,CASSLQGYNSPLHF
TRBJ2-7,-,-,TRBV7-9,TGTGCCAGCAGCTTAATGAGCGGTTCCTACGAGCAGTACTTC,CASSLMSGSYEQYF
TRBJ1-2,-,-,TRBV28,TGTGCCAGCAGTTTAATCGGGTATGGCTACACCTTC,CASSLIGYGYTF
TRBJ2-7,TRBD2,-,TRBV7-3,TGTGCCAGCGGGCGTGGGAGGGGTGAAGTCTACGAGCAGTACTTC,CASGRGRGEVYEQYF
TRBJ1-1,-,-,TRBV10-3,TGTGCCATCAGTGAGTCGCAGGGGCAGAACACTGAAGCTTTCTTT,CAISESQGQNTEAFF
TRBJ2-5,-,-,TRBV7-9,TGTGCCAGCAGCCCCCCGGGCCAAGAGACCCAGTACTTC,CASSPPGQETQYF
TRBJ2-7,-,few,TRBV5-1,TGCGCCAGCAGCCGAGGGATGCAGTACGAGCAGTACTTC,CASSRGMQYEQYF
TRBJ1-4,TRBD1,-,TRBV5-5,TGTGCCAGCTGGACAGGGTTCCGCGCGGCAACTAATGAAAAACTGTTTTTT,CASWTGFRAATNEKLFF
TRBJ1-1,TRBD1,-,TRBV2,TGTGCCAGCAGCCGCGACAGGGGGGAAGCTTTCTTT,CASSRDRGEAFF
TRBJ1-1,-,-,TRBV28,TGTGCCAGCAGTTTAAGACAGGCTGAAGCTTTCTTT,CASSLRQAEAFF
TRBJ2-5,-,few,TRBV5-6,TGTGCCAGCAGCCAAGTCAGGGATGGGGAGACCCAGTACTTC,CASSQVRDGETQYF
TRBJ2-7,-,-,TRBV4-3,TGCGCCAGCAGCCAAAGCGGGACAGGATACTACGAGCAGTACTTC,CASSQSGTGYYEQYF
TRBJ1-4,-,-,TRBV6-5,TGTGCCACCAAGGGGTGGAGAAATGAAAAACTGTTTTTT,CATKGWRNEKLFF
TRBJ1-1,TRBD1,-,TRBV28,TGTGCCAGCAGTCTCCCGACAGGGGGAGCTTCTGAAGCTTTCTTT,CASSLPTGGASEAFF
TRBJ2-7,-,few,TRBV16,TGTGCCAGCACCCCCGACTCCTCCTCCTACGAGCAGTACTTC,CASTPDSSSYEQYF
TRBJ2-1,-,-,TRBV6-1,TGTGCCAGCAGTGAAGGTGGCGAGCAGTTCTTC,CASSEGGEQFF